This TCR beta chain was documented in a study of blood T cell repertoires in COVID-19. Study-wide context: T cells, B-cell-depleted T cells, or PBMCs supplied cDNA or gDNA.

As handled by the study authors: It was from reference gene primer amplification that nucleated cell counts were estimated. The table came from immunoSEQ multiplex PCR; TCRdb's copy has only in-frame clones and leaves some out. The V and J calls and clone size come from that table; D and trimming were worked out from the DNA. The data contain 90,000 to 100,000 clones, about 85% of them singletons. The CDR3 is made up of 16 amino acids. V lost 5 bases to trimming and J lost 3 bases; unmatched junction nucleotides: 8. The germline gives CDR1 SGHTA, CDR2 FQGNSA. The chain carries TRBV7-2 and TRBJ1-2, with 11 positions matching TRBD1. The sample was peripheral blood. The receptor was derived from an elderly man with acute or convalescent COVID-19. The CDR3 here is CASSPGTGGSYYGYTF. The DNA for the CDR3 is TGTGCCAGCAGCCCCGGGACAGGGGGATCGTACTATGGCTACACCTTC.